The T cell receptor (beta chain) under discussion was sequenced for a study of blood T cells in healthy people across ages. Using a J-beta primer mix together with a sample-barcoded 5' primer, a second PCR was run for about 7 to 12 cycles. In TCRdb, the 5' RACE reads were re-called with MiXCR into one record per CDR3 protein. The sample lists roughly 570,000 distinct CDR3 sequences; 25% to 30% were seen once. Points on this clonotype: The antigen is not known.

Study-level findings and limits: Age showed a roughly linear inverse relationship with TCR beta diversity per million T cells.

The sample consisted of blood. The TCR comes from a woman between 70 and 85 years old in good health.

The CDR3 bases are TGTGCCAGCAGTGAAACTCAGGAAGGGGCTTGGTCCATCGCTTTCTTT. It codes for CASSETQEGAWSIAFF. V and J are TRBV6-1 and TRBJ1-1; D possibly corresponds to TRBD1 (5 bases). Germline V gives CDR1 MNHNS, CDR2 SASEGT. The CDR3 consists of 16 residues. V was clipped by 2 bases and J by 11 bases, with 24 bases between them.